This T cell receptor beta chain emerged from a study of OX40 agonist ivuxolimab in advanced cancers. Study in general: Three patients, one with hepatocellular carcinoma and two with cutaneous melanoma, responded partially. Study outcomes and limitations: In the 0.1-3.0 mg/kg groups, partial responders showed among the lowest expansion.

Remarks on this clone: What it binds is unknown.

V shed 7 bases, J shed 6 bases, and the junction held 4 bases outside the gene matches. CDR1 is PRHDT, CDR2 FYEKMQ, per germline (reference sequence). The CDR3 extends over 14 amino acids. Method: immunoSEQ multiplex PCR; TCRdb's copy keeps in-frame clones and lacks some. The sample yields around 99,000 clones, 85% to 95% seen once. This clonotype was obtained from an adult with an advanced solid tumor such as melanoma, head and neck, liver or kidney cancer. Sample: CD4+ or CD8+ T cells sorted from blood, taken in a trial of the OX40 agonist ivuxolimab. This rearrangement joins TRBV13 to TRBJ2-2; 11 bases are a match to TRBD2. The CDR3 coding sequence is TGTGCCAGCAAAGTACTAGCGGGAGCCGGGGAGCTGTTTTTT. Its protein product is CASKVLAGAGELFF.